This T cell receptor beta chain derives from a study of beta chain features in type 1 diabetes. The sequenced template was cDNA made from the entire isolated RNA. TCRdb keeps only in-frame clones here, not all; method: immunoSEQ multiplex PCR. The sample lists under 800,000 clones, roughly a sixth occurring once. The CDR3 has 12 amino acids. The V gene's germline CDR1 is LGHNA and CDR2 YNFKEQ. Trimming pared 4 bases from V and 6 bases from J, leaving 7 bases between. The sample taken for sequencing was naive CD4+ T cells from blood. This TCR derives from a man in his late teens or twenties in good health. The chain couples TRBV4-2 to TRBJ2-1; no definite D call. The CDR3 protein is CASSPPTNEQFF. For the CDR3, the DNA is TGTGCCAGCAGCCCACCGACCAATGAGCAGTTCTTC.